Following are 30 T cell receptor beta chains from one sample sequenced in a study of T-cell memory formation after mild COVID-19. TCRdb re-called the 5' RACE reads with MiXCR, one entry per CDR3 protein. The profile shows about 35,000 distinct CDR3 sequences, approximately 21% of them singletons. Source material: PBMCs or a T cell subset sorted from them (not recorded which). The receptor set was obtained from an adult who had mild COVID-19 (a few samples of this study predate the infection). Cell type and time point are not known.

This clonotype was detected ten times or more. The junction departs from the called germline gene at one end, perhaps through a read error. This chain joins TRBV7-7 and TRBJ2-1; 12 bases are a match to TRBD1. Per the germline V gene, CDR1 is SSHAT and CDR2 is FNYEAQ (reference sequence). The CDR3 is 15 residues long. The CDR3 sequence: CASSPRDRGLNEQFF. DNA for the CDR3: TGTGCTAGCAGCCCCCGGGACAGGGGGCTCAATGAGCAGTTCTTC.

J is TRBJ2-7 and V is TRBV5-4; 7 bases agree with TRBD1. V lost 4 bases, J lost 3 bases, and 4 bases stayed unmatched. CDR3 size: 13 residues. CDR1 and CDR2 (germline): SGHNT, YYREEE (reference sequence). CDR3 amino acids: CASSMGQLYEQYF. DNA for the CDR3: TGTGCCAGCAGCATGGGACAGCTCTACGAGCAGTACTTC. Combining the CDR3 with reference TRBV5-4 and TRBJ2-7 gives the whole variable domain ETGVTQSPTHLIKTRGQQVTLRCSSQSGHNTVSWYQQALGQGPQFIFQYYREEENGRGNFPPRFSGLQFPNYSSELNVNALELDDSALYLCASSMGQLYEQYFGPGTRLTVT.

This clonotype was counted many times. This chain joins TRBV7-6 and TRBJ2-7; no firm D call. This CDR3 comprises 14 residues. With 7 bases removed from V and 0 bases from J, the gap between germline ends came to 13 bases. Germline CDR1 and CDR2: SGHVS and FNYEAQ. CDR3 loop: CASTPRWDSYEQYF. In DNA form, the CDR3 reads TGTGCCAGCACCCCCAGGTGGGACTCCTACGAGCAGTACTTC.

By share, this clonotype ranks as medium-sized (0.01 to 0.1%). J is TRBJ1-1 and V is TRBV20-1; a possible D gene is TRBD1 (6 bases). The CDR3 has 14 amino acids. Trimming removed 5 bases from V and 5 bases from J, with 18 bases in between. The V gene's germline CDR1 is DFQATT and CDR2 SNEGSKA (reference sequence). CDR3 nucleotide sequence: TGCAGTGCTCCGGCGGGGGGGCCGGGGACTGAAGCTTTCTTT. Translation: CSAPAGGPGTEAFF.

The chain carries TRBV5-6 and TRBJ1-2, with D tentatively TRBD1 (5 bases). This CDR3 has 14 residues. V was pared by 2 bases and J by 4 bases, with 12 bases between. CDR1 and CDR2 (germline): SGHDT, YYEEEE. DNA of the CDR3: TGTGCCAGCAGCTTTATCAGGGCGCTCTATGGCTACACCTTC. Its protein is CASSFIRALYGYTF.

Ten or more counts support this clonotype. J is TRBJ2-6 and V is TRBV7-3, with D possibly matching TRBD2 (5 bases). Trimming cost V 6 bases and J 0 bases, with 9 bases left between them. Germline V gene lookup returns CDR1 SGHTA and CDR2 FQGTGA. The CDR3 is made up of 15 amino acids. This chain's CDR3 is CASSQGLSGANVLTF. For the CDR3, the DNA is TGTGCCAGCAGTCAAGGACTCTCTGGGGCCAACGTCCTGACTTTC.

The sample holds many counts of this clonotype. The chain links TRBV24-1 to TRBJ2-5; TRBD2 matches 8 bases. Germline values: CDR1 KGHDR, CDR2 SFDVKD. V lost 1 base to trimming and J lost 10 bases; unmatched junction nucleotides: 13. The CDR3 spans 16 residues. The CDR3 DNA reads TGTGCCACCAGTGATTTATCGGCGGGGGGCCTTCATATCCAGTACTTC. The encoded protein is CATSDLSAGGLHIQYF.

The CDR3, as DNA: TGCAGCGTTGTAGGGGCCTACGAGCAGTACTTC. Translation: CSVVGAYEQYF. The genes are TRBV29-1 and TRBJ2-7; weak D call: TRBD1 (5 bases). The CDR3 runs 11 residues. CDR1 is SQVTM and CDR2 is ANQGSEA in the germline V gene. The V gene lost 4 bases and the J gene lost 2 bases, with 6 bases spanning the gap.

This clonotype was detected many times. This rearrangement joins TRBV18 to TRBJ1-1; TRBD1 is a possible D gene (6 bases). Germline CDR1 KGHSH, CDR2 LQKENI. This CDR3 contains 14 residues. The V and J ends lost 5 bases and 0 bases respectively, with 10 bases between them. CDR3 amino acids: CASSSDRLNTEAFF. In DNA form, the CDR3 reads TGTGCCAGCTCATCGGACAGACTGAACACTGAAGCTTTCTTT.

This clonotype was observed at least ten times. The CDR3 loop is CSVIPWGREVGELFF. As DNA, the CDR3 is TGCAGCGTTATACCGTGGGGCAGGGAGGTCGGGGAGCTGTTTTTT. This chain uses TRBV29-1 with TRBJ2-2; D may be TRBD2 (6 bases). V was clipped by 5 bases and J by 7 bases, with 20 bases between them. CDR1 is SQVTM, CDR2 ANQGSEA, per germline. The CDR3 consists of 15 residues.

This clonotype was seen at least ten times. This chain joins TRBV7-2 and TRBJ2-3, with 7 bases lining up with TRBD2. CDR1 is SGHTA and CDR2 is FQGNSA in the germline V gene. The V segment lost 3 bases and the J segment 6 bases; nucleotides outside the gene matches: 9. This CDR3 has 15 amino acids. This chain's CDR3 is CASSLGGAPRDTQYF. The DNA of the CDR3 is TGTGCCAGCAGCTTGGGAGGGGCCCCGAGGGATACGCAGTATTTT.

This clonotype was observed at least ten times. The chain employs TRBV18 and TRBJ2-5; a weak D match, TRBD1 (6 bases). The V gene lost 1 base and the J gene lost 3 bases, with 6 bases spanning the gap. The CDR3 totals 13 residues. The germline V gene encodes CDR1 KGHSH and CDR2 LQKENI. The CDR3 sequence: CASSPRTEETQYF. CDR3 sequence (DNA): TGTGCCAGCTCACCACGGACAGAAGAGACCCAGTACTTC.

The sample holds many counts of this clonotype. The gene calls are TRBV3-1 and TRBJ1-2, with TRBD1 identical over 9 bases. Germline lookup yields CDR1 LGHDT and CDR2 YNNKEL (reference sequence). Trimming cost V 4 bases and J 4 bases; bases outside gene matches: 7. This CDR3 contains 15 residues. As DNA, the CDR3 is TGTGCCAGCAGCCGACAACAGGGGGCTGGCTATGGCTACACCTTC. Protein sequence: CASSRQQGAGYGYTF.

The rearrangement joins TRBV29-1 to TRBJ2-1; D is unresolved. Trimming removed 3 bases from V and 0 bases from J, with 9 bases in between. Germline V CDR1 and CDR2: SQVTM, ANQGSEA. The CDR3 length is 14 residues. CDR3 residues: CSVDDPSSYNEQFF. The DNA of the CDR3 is TGCAGCGTTGACGACCCTAGCTCCTACAATGAGCAGTTCTTC.

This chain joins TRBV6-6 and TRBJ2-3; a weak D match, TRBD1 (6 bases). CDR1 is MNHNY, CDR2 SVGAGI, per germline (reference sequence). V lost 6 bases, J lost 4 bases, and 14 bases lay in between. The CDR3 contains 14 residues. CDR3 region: CASRLSGDPDTQYF. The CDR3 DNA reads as TGTGCCAGCAGACTCTCAGGGGATCCAGATACGCAGTATTTT.

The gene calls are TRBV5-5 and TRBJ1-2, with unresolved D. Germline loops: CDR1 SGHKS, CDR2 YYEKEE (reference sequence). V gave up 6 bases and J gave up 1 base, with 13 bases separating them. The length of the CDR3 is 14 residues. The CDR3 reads CASNQERFNYGYTF. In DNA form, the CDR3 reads TGTGCCAGCAACCAAGAGCGATTTAACTATGGCTACACCTTC.

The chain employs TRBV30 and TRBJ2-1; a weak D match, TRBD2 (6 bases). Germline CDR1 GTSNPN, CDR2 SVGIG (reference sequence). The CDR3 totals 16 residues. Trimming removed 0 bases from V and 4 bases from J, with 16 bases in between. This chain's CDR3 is CAWSVPYSGGYNEQFF. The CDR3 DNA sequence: TGTGCCTGGAGTGTCCCTTATAGCGGAGGGTACAATGAGCAGTTCTTC.

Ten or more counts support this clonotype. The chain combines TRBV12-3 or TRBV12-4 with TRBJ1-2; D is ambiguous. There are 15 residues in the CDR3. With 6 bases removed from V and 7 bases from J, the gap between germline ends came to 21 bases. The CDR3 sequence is CASSRGGVSFGGYTF. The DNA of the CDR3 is TGTGCCAGCAGCCGTGGTGGGGTTAGTTTCGGTGGCTACACCTTC.

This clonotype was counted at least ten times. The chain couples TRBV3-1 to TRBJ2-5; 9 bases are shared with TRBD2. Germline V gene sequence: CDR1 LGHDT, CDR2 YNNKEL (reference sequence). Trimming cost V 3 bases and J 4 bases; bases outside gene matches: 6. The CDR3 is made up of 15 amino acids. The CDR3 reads CASSQGLAGGETQYF. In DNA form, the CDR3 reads TGTGCCAGCAGCCAGGGACTAGCCGGGGGAGAGACCCAGTACTTC.

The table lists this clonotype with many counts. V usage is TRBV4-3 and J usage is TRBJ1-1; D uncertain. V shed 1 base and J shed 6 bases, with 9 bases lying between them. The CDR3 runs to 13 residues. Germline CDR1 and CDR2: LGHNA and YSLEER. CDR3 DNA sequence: TGCGCCAGCAGCCAAGGAGAAGGTTCTGAAGCTTTCTTT. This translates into CASSQGEGSEAFF.

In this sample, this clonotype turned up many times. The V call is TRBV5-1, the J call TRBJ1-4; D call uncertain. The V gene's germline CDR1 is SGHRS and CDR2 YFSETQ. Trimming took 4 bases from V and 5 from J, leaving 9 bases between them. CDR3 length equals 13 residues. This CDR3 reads CASSPGPNEKLFF. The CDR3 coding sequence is TGCGCCAGCAGCCCTGGTCCGAATGAAAAACTGTTTTTT. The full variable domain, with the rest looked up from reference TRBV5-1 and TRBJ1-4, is KAGVTQTPRYLIKTRGQQVTLSCSPISGHRSVSWYQQTPGQGLQFLFEYFSETQRNKGNFPGRFSGRQFSNSRSEMNVSTLELGDSALYLCASSPGPNEKLFFGSGTQLSVL.

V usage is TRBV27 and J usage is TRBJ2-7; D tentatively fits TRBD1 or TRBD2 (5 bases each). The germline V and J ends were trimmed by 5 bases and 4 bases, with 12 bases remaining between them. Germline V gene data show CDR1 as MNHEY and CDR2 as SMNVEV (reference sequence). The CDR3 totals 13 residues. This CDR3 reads CASSPGTIYEQYF. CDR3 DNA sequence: TGTGCCAGCAGTCCTGGGACGATTTACGAGCAGTACTTC.

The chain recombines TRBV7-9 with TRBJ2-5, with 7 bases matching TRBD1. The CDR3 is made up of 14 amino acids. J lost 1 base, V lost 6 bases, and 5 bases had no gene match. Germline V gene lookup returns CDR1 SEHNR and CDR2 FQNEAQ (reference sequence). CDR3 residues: CASRSRDSQETQYF. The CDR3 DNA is TGTGCCAGCAGATCCCGGGACAGCCAAGAGACCCAGTACTTC.

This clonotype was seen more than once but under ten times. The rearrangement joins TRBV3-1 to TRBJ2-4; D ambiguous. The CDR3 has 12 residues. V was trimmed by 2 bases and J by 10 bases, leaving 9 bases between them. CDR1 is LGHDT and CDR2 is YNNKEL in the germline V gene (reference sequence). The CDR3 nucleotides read TGTGCCAGCAGCCAACAGGACGGGATTCAGTACTTC. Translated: CASSQQDGIQYF. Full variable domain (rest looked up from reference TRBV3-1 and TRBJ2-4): DTAVSQTPKYLVTQMGNDKSIKCEQNLGHDTMYWYKQDSKKFLKIMFSYNNKELIINETVPNRFSPKSPDKAHLNLHINSLELGDSAVYFCASSQQDGIQYFGAGTRLSVL.

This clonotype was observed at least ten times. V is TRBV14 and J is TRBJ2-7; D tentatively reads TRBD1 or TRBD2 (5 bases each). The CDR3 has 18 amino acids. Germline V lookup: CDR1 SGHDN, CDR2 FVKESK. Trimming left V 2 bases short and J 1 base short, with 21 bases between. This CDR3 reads CASSQLQLSGRLSYEQYF. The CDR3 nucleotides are TGTGCCAGCAGCCAACTACAGCTTTCGGGGCGACTATCCTACGAGCAGTACTTC.

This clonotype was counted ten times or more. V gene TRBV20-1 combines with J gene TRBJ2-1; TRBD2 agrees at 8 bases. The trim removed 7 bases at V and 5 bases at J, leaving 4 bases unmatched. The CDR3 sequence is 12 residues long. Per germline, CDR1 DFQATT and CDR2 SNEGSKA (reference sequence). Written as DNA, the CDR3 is TGCAGTGTGGGACTAGGTAACAATGAGCAGTTCTTC. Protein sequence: CSVGLGNNEQFF.

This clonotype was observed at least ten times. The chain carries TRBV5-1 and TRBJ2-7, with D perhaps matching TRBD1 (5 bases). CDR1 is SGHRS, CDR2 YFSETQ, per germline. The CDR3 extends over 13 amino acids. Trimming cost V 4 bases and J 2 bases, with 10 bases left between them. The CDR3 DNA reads TGCGCCAGCAGCCTCAGGGTTGCCTACGAGCAGTACTTC. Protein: CASSLRVAYEQYF. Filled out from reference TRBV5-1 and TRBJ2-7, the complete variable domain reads KAGVTQTPRYLIKTRGQQVTLSCSPISGHRSVSWYQQTPGQGLQFLFEYFSETQRNKGNFPGRFSGRQFSNSRSEMNVSTLELGDSALYLCASSLRVAYEQYFGPGTRLTVT.

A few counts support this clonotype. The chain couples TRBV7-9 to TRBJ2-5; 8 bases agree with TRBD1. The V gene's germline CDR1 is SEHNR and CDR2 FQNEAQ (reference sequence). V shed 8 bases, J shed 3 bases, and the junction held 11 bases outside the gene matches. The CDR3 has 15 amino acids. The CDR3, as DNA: TGTGCCAGCCAGTTCGGGACAGGAACTGAAGAGACCCAGTACTTC. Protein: CASQFGTGTEETQYF.

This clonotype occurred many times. The CDR3: CASSSPGRSYTF. CDR3 sequence (DNA): TGTGCCAGCAGTTCCCCTGGCAGGAGCTACACCTTC. The V gene is TRBV6-5, the J gene TRBJ1-2; no firm D call. Germline CDR1 is MNHEY and CDR2 is SVGAGI. The length of the CDR3 is 12 residues. V was shortened by 4 bases and J by 9 bases, with 12 bases between the two germline ends.

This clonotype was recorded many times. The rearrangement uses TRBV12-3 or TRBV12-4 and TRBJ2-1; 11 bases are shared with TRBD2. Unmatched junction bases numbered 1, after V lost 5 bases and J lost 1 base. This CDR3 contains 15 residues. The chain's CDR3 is CASSTSGRSYNEQFF. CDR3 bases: TGTGCCAGCAGTACTAGCGGGAGATCCTACAATGAGCAGTTCTTC.